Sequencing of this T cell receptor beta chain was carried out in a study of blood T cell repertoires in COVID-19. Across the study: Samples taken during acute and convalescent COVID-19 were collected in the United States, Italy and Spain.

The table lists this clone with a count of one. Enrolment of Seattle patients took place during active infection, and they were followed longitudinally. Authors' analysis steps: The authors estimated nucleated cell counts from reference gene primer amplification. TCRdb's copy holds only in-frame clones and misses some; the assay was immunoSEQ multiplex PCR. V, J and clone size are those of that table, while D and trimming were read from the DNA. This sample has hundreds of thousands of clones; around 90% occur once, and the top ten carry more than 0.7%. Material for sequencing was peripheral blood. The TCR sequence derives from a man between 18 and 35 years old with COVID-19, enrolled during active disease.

The CDR3: CASSLYGTPEQYF. Here the CDR3 DNA reads TGTGCCAGCAGCTTGTACGGGACACCGGAGCAGTACTTC. This chain joins TRBV5-5 and TRBJ2-7, with D perhaps matching TRBD1 (6 bases). The CDR3 has 13 amino acids. CDR1 is SGHKS, CDR2 YYEKEE, per germline (reference sequence). The V and J ends lost 1 base and 7 bases respectively, with 12 bases between them.